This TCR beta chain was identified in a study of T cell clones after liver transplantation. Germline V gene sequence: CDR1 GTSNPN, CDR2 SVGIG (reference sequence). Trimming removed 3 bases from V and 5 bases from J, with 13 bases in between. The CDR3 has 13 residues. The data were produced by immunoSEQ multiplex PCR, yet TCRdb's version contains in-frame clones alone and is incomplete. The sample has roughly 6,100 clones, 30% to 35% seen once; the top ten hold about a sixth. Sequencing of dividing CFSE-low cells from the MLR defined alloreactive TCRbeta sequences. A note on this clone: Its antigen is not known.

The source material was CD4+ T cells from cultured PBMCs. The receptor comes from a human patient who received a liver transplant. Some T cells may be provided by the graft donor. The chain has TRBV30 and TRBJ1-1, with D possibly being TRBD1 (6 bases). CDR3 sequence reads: CAWRGTGRTEAFF. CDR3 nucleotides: TGTGCCTGGAGAGGCACAGGGAGAACTGAAGCTTTCTTT. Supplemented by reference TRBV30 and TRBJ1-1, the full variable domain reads SQTIHQWPATLVQPVGSPLSLECTVEGTSNPNLYWYRQAAGRGLQLLFYSVGIGQISSEVPQNLSASRPQDRQFILSSKKLLLSDSGFYLCAWRGTGRTEAFFGQGTRLTVV.